This is a list of T cell receptor beta chains from one sample in a study of T cell repertoires in ileal Crohn's disease. Using immunoSEQ multiplex PCR, the repertoire was profiled, and TCRdb retains in-frame clones only, with some absent. The sample includes about 5,500 clones, about four fifths of them seen just once. The specimen sequenced was ileal tissue. All receptors come from an adult with Crohn's disease. The CDR3 runs from the conserved cysteine through the conserved F or W. A D gene is named only where the DNA matches it firmly. Only some rows state a clone size, as once, few, many or a class for expanded clones.

j_call	v_call	d_call	clone_size	cdr3_nt	cdr3_aa
TRBJ1-5	TRBV7-8	.	few	TGTGCCAGCAGCTTAGGTCCGCAGGCAGGGAGGAATCAGCCCCAGCATTTT	CASSLGPQAGRNQPQHF
TRBJ2-7	TRBV7-2	TRBD1	.	TGTGCCAGCAGCTTAGGGCAGGGGGCCTACGAGCAGTACTTC	CASSLGQGAYEQYF
TRBJ2-7	TRBV7-2	.	.	TGTGCCAGCAGATCAGGGATCTCCTACGAGCAGTACTTC	CASRSGISYEQYF
TRBJ1-5	TRBV19	.	.	TGTGCCAGTAGTACAGACTCACAGGGAATAAGCAATCAGCCCCAGCATTTT	CASSTDSQGISNQPQHF
TRBJ2-7	TRBV11-2	TRBD1	.	TGTGCCAGCAGCTCCGCAGGGGGCCCTAACGAGCAGTACTTC	CASSSAGGPNEQYF
TRBJ2-1	TRBV4-3	TRBD2	once	TGCGCCAGCAGCCAGCTAGCGGGAGGTGTAAATGAGCAGTTCTTC	CASSQLAGGVNEQFF
TRBJ2-7	TRBV5-1	TRBD2	.	TGCGCCAGCAGCTTGCTTAGCGGGGGCCGCTACGAGCAGTACTTC	CASSLLSGGRYEQYF
TRBJ1-2	TRBV19	.	.	TGTGCCAGGGCAACGAGGGAGCGAGATGGCTACACCTTC	CARATRERDGYTF
TRBJ1-4	TRBV10-3	TRBD1	.	TGTGCCATCAGTGAGGGACAGGGCGAAAAACTGTTTTTT	CAISEGQGEKLFF
TRBJ2-1	TRBV6-5	TRBD1	.	TGTGCCAGCAGTTACTCATCGGGCAGGGGGAATGAGCAGTTCTTC	CASSYSSGRGNEQFF
TRBJ1-6	TRBV30	TRBD1	.	TGTGCCTGGAGGCCCAGGACAGGGGGAATCGTTAATTCACCCCTCCACTTT	CAWRPRTGGIVNSPLHF
TRBJ2-1	TRBV7-9	.	.	TGTGCCAGCAGCTTAGGGCAGGGGTCCTACAATGAGCAGTTCTTC	CASSLGQGSYNEQFF
TRBJ1-5	TRBV19	.	.	TGTGCCTCCACGGACACGGGCAATCAGCCCCAGCATTTT	CASTDTGNQPQHF
TRBJ2-2	TRBV5-1	TRBD2	.	TGCGCCAGCATAGGGCTAGCGGGACCCGGGGAGCTGTTTTTT	CASIGLAGPGELFF
TRBJ1-2	TRBV28	.	.	TGTGCCAGCAGTTTTGTGGGGGCGAGGGGCTACACCTTC	CASSFVGARGYTF
TRBJ2-7	TRBV4-3	.	.	TGCGCCAGCAGCCAAGAGCGGGGGCTCGAGCAGTACTTC	CASSQERGLEQYF
TRBJ1-5	TRBV28	TRBD1	.	TGTGCCAGCAGTTTTCAGGGGGCGAGGAATCAGCCCCAGCATTTT	CASSFQGARNQPQHF
TRBJ2-2	TRBV5-5	TRBD1	.	TGTGCCAGCAGCTTGCCGGTACAGGGGGCGGTCGGGGAGCTGTTTTTT	CASSLPVQGAVGELFF
TRBJ2-7	TRBV23-1	TRBD2	.	TGCGCCAGCAGTCATTCCGTAACGGCGGGAGCCCCGGGTAAATCCTACGAGCAGTACTTC	CASSHSVTAGAPGKSYEQYF
TRBJ1-4	TRBV18	.	once	TGTGCCAGCTCACCTGTTCCCGGGGTGGGTAGTGAAAAACTGTTTTTT	CASSPVPGVGSEKLFF
TRBJ2-1	TRBV5-4	.	.	TGTGCCAGCAGCTTGGGGAGGAATGAGCAGTTCTTC	CASSLGRNEQFF
TRBJ1-1	TRBV7-9	.	.	TGTGCCAGCAGCGCCCGAAGAAGCTTGAACACTGAAGCTTTCTTT	CASSARRSLNTEAFF
TRBJ2-1	TRBV18	TRBD1	.	TGTGCCAGCTCACCAGACAGGGGCAGAAAGGATAATGAGCAGTTCTTC	CASSPDRGRKDNEQFF
TRBJ2-2	TRBV5-4	.	.	TGTGCCAGCAGCTTGGGTAGGGGGATCGGCGGGGAGCTGTTTTTT	CASSLGRGIGGELFF
TRBJ2-1	TRBV4-3	TRBD2	.	TGCGCCAGCAGCCAAGATTTCTCTAGCGGCTGGAGCTCCTACAATGAGCAGTTCTTC	CASSQDFSSGWSSYNEQFF
TRBJ1-6	TRBV10-1	TRBD1	few	TGCGCCAGCAGTGAGTACAGGGGTTCACCCCTCCACTTT	CASSEYRGSPLHF
TRBJ2-7	TRBV19	TRBD2	.	TGTGCCAGCGCGGACGCGGGAGCCTACGAGCAGTACTTC	CASADAGAYEQYF
TRBJ1-1	TRBV5-6	TRBD1	few	TGTGCCAGCAGCCCGGACAGGGGGCCGAACACTGAAGCTTTCTTT	CASSPDRGPNTEAFF
TRBJ2-6	TRBV7-2	.	few	TGTGCCAGCAGCTTAGTTGGTAGCTCTGGGGCCAACGTCCTGACTTTC	CASSLVGSSGANVLTF
TRBJ2-1	TRBV7-6	.	once	TGTGCCAGCAGCCCGGTCGGCGGGGGCCCGACGAATGAGCAGTTCTTC	CASSPVGGGPTNEQFF
TRBJ2-7	TRBV7-2	TRBD2	.	TGTGCCAGCAGCTTCACTAGCGGGGGCGAGCAGTACTTC	CASSFTSGGEQYF
TRBJ1-1	TRBV21-1	.	.	TGTGCCAGCAGCCTGGACAGGGTTGGGGAGAACACTGAAGCTTTCTTT	CASSLDRVGENTEAFF
TRBJ2-2	TRBV18	TRBD2	.	TGTGCCAGCTCCGCCCGGACTAGCGGGAGAATGACCGGGGAGCTGTTTTTT	CASSARTSGRMTGELFF
TRBJ2-4	TRBV4-3	TRBD2	.	TGCGCCAGCAGCCAAGAGATAGCGGGGCGGCGGATAGCCAAAAACATTCAGTACTTC	CASSQEIAGRRIAKNIQYF
TRBJ2-7	TRBV7-8	TRBD2	.	TGTGCCAGCAGCTTTCTGACTAGCGGCCTCCTGATATACGAGCAGTACTTC	CASSFLTSGLLIYEQYF
TRBJ1-2	TRBV30	.	.	TGTGCCTGGAGCCGGGGAGGCGGAGCTAACTATGGCTACACCTTC	CAWSRGGGANYGYTF
TRBJ2-7	TRBV5-1	TRBD2	.	TGCGCCAGCAGCTTGGATGGTAGCGGGAGACACAATTCCTACGAGCAGTACTTC	CASSLDGSGRHNSYEQYF
TRBJ2-7	TRBV5-6	TRBD2	.	TGTGCCAGCACCCCGAAGGGCGGGAGGTCCGACTACGAGCAGTACTTC	CASTPKGGRSDYEQYF
TRBJ2-7	TRBV28	.	once	TGTGCCAGCAGACGCTTGGACCGGGGAGATTACGAGCAGTACTTC	CASRRLDRGDYEQYF
TRBJ2-5	TRBV6-6	.	.	TGTGCCAGCAGTTACGGCAGGAAAGAGACCCAGTACTTC	CASSYGRKETQYF
TRBJ2-7	TRBV6-6	.	few	TGTGCCAGCAGTTATCACCTAGATATGTCCTACGAGCAGTACTTC	CASSYHLDMSYEQYF
TRBJ2-7	TRBV5-8	TRBD1	.	TGTGCCAGCAGTCTACAGGGGAGCTTCGAGCAGTACTTC	CASSLQGSFEQYF
TRBJ1-5	TRBV5-5	TRBD1	few	TGTGCCAGCAGCGGGACAGGGTTTGGCAATCAGCCCCAGCATTTT	CASSGTGFGNQPQHF
TRBJ1-1	TRBV10-3	.	few	TGTGCCATCACCGAGAGGGCGAACACTGAAGCTTTCTTT	CAITERANTEAFF
TRBJ2-5	TRBV2	TRBD2	.	TGTGCCAGCAGGGCGGGAGGGGAGACCCAGTACTTC	CASRAGGETQYF
TRBJ1-3	TRBV7-2	.	.	TGTGCCAGCAGCCCCCCGGGGTCCTACTCTGGAAACACCATATATTTT	CASSPPGSYSGNTIYF
TRBJ2-6	TRBV7-1	.	.	TGTGCCAGCAGCAATGTGATACGAGGACAAAGTCGGGCCAACGTCCTGACTTTC	CASSNVIRGQSRANVLTF
TRBJ1-3	TRBV4-1	.	.	TGCGCCAGCAGCCAATCCTGGCGGAGATCTGGAAACACCATATATTTT	CASSQSWRRSGNTIYF
TRBJ1-5	TRBV19	TRBD1	.	TGTGCCGCCTCAGGACAGGGGTATCAGCCCCAGCATTTT	CAASGQGYQPQHF
TRBJ1-3	TRBV5-1	TRBD1	.	TGCGCCAGCAGCGTTGGACAGGGCAGCTCTGGAAACACCATATATTTT	CASSVGQGSSGNTIYF
TRBJ2-2	TRBV7-9	TRBD1	.	TGTGCCAGCAGCTCCCGGGACAGGGGGAACACCGGGGAGCTGTTTTTT	CASSSRDRGNTGELFF
TRBJ1-4	TRBV28	.	.	TGTGCCAGCAGTCCCCCGACAGCCTCTAATGAAAAACTGTTTTTT	CASSPPTASNEKLFF
TRBJ1-4	TRBV19	.	.	TGTGCCAGTAGTATAACACCCGGGGCCGGGACTGCAACTAATGAAAAACTGTTTTTT	CASSITPGAGTATNEKLFF
TRBJ2-3	TRBV6-6	TRBD2	once	TGTGCCAGCGAGGGACTAGCGATCACAGATACGCAGTATTTT	CASEGLAITDTQYF
TRBJ1-3	TRBV7-7	TRBD1	.	TGTGCTAGCAGCCCGGGACAGGGACCTGGAAACACCATATATTTT	CASSPGQGPGNTIYF
TRBJ2-1	TRBV7-7	.	few	TGTGCTAGCAGCCCGGCAATAGCGGTTTACAATGAGCAGTTCTTC	CASSPAIAVYNEQFF
TRBJ2-7	TRBV9	TRBD2	.	TGTGCCAGCAGCTTTGGACTAGCGGACTCCTACGAGCAGTACTTC	CASSFGLADSYEQYF